This T cell receptor (beta chain) is drawn from a study of blood T cells in healthy people across ages. General study results and limits: Unknown donor CMV status possibly confounded expanded clonotype changes.

Of note for this clonotype: As yet, its antigen is unknown.

PCR was performed a second time for roughly 7 to 12 cycles using a sample-barcoded 5' primer and a J-beta primer mix. TCRdb recomputed calls from the 5' RACE reads with MiXCR, one row per CDR3 protein. Of 730,000 or so distinct CDR3 sequences in the sample, roughly 41% were seen once. V was clipped by 5 bases and J by 1 base; unmatched bases: 13. This CDR3 is 21 amino acids long. Germline V gives CDR1 MNHEY, CDR2 SMNVEV (reference sequence). The receptor was derived from an elderly man in good health. The rearrangement uses TRBV27 and TRBJ2-2; 16 positions match TRBD2. The sequenced sample was blood. The chain's CDR3 is CASSHRFGTSGRAMNTGELFF. As DNA, the CDR3 is TGTGCCAGCAGTCACCGGTTTGGGACTAGCGGGAGGGCTATGAACACCGGGGAGCTGTTTTTT.